A selection of T cell receptor beta chains follows, all from one sample in a study of radiation and T cells in renal cell carcinoma. Assay: immunoSEQ multiplex PCR; the TCRdb copy retains only in-frame clones and omits some. The sample lists about 130,000 clones; about 88% were seen once. Specimen: blood, collected from a patient whose treatment included radiotherapy and nephrectomy. All receptors derive from a woman between 50 and 59 years old with renal cell carcinoma. CDR3s include the opening cysteine and the closing phenylalanine or tryptophan. A D gene is named only where the DNA matches it firmly. The size of a clone is reported for some rows only, either as once, few or many, or as a class for expanded clones.

j_gene,len,abundance,v_gene,d_gene,CDR3nt,CDR3aa
TRBJ2-5,16,once,TRBV4-2,-,TGTGCCAGCAGCCAAGATCTAACAAATAACCAAGAGACCCAGTACTTC,CASSQDLTNNQETQYF
TRBJ1-2,13,-,TRBV2,-,TGTGCCAGCAGTGAAGCGCGACAATATGGCTACACCTTC,CASSEARQYGYTF
TRBJ2-3,13,few,TRBV29-1,-,TGCAGCGTTGCGATGGGCACCACAGATACGCAGTATTTT,CSVAMGTTDTQYF
TRBJ1-2,13,-,TRBV2,-,TGTGCCAGCAGTGGAAGGACAGATTATGGCTACACCTTC,CASSGRTDYGYTF
TRBJ1-5,15,-,TRBV7-2,TRBD1,TGTGCCAGCAGTGACAGGGCGGGAGACAATCAGCCCCAGCATTTT,CASSDRAGDNQPQHF
TRBJ1-2,14,-,TRBV7-6,TRBD1,TGTGCCAGCAGCGCCGGACAGGGAAAGAAAGGCTACACCTTC,CASSAGQGKKGYTF
TRBJ2-3,16,-,TRBV2,-,TGTGCCAGCCTTGTCGAAGGGGGGCGGATGACAGATACGCAGTATTTT,CASLVEGGRMTDTQYF
TRBJ1-5,17,-,TRBV6-1,TRBD1,TGTGCCAGCAGTGCCGTGGACAGGGGAGGGGGCAATCAGCCCCAGCATTTT,CASSAVDRGGGNQPQHF
TRBJ1-3,15,-,TRBV13,TRBD1,TGTGCCAGCAGCTCCGCGGGACAGGGGCGAAACACCATATATTTT,CASSSAGQGRNTIYF
TRBJ1-1,16,-,TRBV30,-,TGTGCCTGGAGTGGGGGCAGGGCCATAGATTACACTGAAGCTTTCTTT,CAWSGGRAIDYTEAFF
TRBJ2-6,18,-,TRBV7-3,TRBD1,TGTGCCAGCAGATCGGACAGGGGAGAAGCTTCTGGGGCCAACGTCCTGACTTTC,CASRSDRGEASGANVLTF
TRBJ1-5,13,-,TRBV2,-,TGTGCCAGCACACAGGAGGGGTATCAGCCCCAGCATTTT,CASTQEGYQPQHF
TRBJ2-5,15,-,TRBV2,TRBD1,TGTGCCAGCAGCGTTGGACAGGGAGGAGTGTGGTCCCAGTACTTC,CASSVGQGGVWSQYF
TRBJ1-1,13,-,TRBV7-3,-,TGTGCCAGCAGCTTGGATGGAAGCACTGAAGCTTTCTTT,CASSLDGSTEAFF
TRBJ2-3,11,-,TRBV5-1,-,TGCGTCAGCAGTGACACAGATACGCAGTATTTT,CVSSDTDTQYF
TRBJ1-2,14,-,TRBV10-3,-,TGTGCCATCAGTGAGTCGCAGGACTACTATGGCTACACCTTC,CAISESQDYYGYTF